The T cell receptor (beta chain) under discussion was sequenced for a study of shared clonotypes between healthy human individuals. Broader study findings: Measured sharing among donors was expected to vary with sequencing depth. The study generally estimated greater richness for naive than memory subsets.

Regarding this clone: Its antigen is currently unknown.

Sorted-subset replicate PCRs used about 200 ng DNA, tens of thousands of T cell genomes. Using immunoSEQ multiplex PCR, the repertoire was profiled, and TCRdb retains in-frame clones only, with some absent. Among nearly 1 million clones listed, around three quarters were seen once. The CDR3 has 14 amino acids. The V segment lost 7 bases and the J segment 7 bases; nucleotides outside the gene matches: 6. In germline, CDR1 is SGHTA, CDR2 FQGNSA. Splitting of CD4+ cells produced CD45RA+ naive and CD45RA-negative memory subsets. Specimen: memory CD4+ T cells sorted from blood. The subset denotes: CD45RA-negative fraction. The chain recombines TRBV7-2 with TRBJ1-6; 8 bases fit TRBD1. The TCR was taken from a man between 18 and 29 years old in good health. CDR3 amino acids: CASMRDRNNSPLHF. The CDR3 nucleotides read TGTGCCAGCATGAGGGACAGGAACAATTCACCCCTCCACTTT.